The 26 T cell receptor beta chains in this list originate from one sample, sequenced in a study of blood T cells in healthy people across ages. A sample-barcoded 5' primer and a J-beta primer mix were used in a second PCR of about 7 to 12 cycles. TCRdb analysed the 5' RACE reads with MiXCR anew, one entry per CDR3 protein. Here the sample spans hundreds of thousands of distinct CDR3 sequences, 25% to 30% being singletons. The same sample was also used in a study of T cells of mothers and their children.

The source material was blood. The receptors here all came from a boy under 18 in good health.

The V and J genes are TRBV7-9 and TRBJ1-4; D gene ambiguous. The CDR3 is 14 amino acids. From germline, CDR1 is SEHNR and CDR2 FQNEAQ (reference sequence). The germline V and J ends were trimmed by 1 base and 6 bases, with 9 bases remaining between them. The CDR3 loop reads CASSLDGAYEKLFF. DNA of the CDR3: TGTGCCAGCAGCTTAGACGGAGCATATGAAAAACTGTTTTTT.

The J gene is TRBJ1-1, the V gene TRBV20-1, with D possibly matching TRBD1 (5 bases). Per germline, CDR1 DFQATT and CDR2 SNEGSKA (reference sequence). The CDR3 is 15 residues long. Trimming shortened V by 6 bases and J by 1 base, and 18 bases separated the two germline ends. In DNA form, the CDR3 reads TGCAGTGCCCCGCCCACACAGGCGCCGAACACTGAAGCTTTCTTT. This codes for CSAPPTQAPNTEAFF.

This clonotype was observed a few times. The chain links TRBV14 to TRBJ2-7; 7 bases fit TRBD2. Germline V gene data show CDR1 as SGHDN and CDR2 as FVKESK. After removal of 0 bases from V and 9 bases from J, the junction contained 5 bases not matched to a gene. This CDR3 contains 13 residues. The CDR3 reads CASSQERGIGQYF. CDR3 DNA sequence: TGTGCCAGCAGCCAAGAGCGGGGGATAGGGCAGTACTTC.

This clonotype was recorded once. J is TRBJ1-4 and V is TRBV6-6, with D maybe TRBD1 (6 bases). V lost 0 bases to trimming and J lost 1 base, with 9 bases between them. The length of the CDR3 is 16 residues. From germline, CDR1 is MNHNY and CDR2 SVGAGI (reference sequence). In nucleotides, the CDR3 is TGTGCCAGCAGTTACTCTAAGGGGGGAACTAATGAAAAACTGTTTTTT. Translated: CASSYSKGGTNEKLFF.

Only a few counts were recorded for this clonotype. The V gene is TRBV10-1, the J gene TRBJ2-4, with no clear D. CDR1 is WNHNN, CDR2 SYGVQD, per germline (reference sequence). The CDR3 has 15 amino acids. V was pared by 3 bases and J by 0 bases, with 9 bases between. In DNA, the CDR3 is TGCGCCAGCAGTGATGGGGTTCTAGCCAAAAACATTCAGTACTTC. Translation gives CASSDGVLAKNIQYF.

In its sample, this clonotype was seen a few times. V and J are TRBV6-5 and TRBJ2-5, with D maybe TRBD1 (6 bases). The CDR3 is 16 residues long. From germline, CDR1 is MNHEY and CDR2 SVGAGI. V was trimmed by 0 bases and J by 2 bases, leaving 13 bases between them. The CDR3 nucleotides are TGTGCCAGCAGTTACTCGAGGGGAACAGGGCAAGAGACCCAGTACTTC. Protein product: CASSYSRGTGQETQYF.

Only a few counts were recorded for this clonotype. The chain uses TRBV15 and TRBJ2-3, with D possibly being TRBD2 (6 bases). There are 17 residues in the CDR3. V lost 0 bases to trimming and J lost 3 bases, with 16 bases between them. Germline CDR1 LNHNV, CDR2 YYDKDF (reference sequence). The CDR3 loop is CATSRESVLASTDTQYF. DNA for the CDR3: TGTGCCACCAGCAGAGAGTCGGTACTAGCCTCAACAGATACGCAGTATTTT.

This clonotype has a handful of counts. The V and J genes are TRBV7-2 and TRBJ2-4; no firm D call. Germline loops: CDR1 SGHTA, CDR2 FQGNSA. The V and J ends lost 5 bases and 3 bases respectively, with 5 bases between them. The CDR3 has 12 residues. As DNA, the CDR3 is TGTGCCAGCAGCGCCCTCAAAAACATTCAGTACTTC. It is translated as CASSALKNIQYF.

Only a few counts were recorded for this clonotype. The chain carries TRBV4-1 and TRBJ2-5; D gene unclear. Germline assignment: CDR1 MGHRA and CDR2 YSYEKL. This CDR3 is built from 13 residues. V lost 0 bases and J lost 13, with 15 bases in between. CDR3 nucleotide sequence: TGCGCCAGCAGCCAAGATACCAACGGAGCGAGGTACTTC. Protein sequence: CASSQDTNGARYF.

This clonotype was found a few times. The CDR3 loop reads CASSSISGTGIGETQYF. DNA of the CDR3: TGTGCCAGCAGTTCAATTTCCGGGACAGGGATTGGAGAGACCCAGTACTTC. The chain uses TRBV2 and TRBJ2-5; 9 bases agree with TRBD1. Germline V gene data show CDR1 as SNHLY and CDR2 as FYNNEI. The CDR3 is made up of 17 amino acids. Trimming at V came to 5 bases and at J to 4 bases, leaving 14 bases not matched to a gene.

V usage is TRBV5-1 and J usage is TRBJ1-1, with TRBD1 identical over 8 bases. With V trimmed by 4 bases and J by 7 bases, 9 bases remained unmatched. The CDR3 totals 14 residues. Germline V CDR1 and CDR2: SGHRS, YFSETQ. As DNA, the CDR3 is TGCGCCAGCAGCGTGGGACAGGTGTCCTTTGAAGCTTTCTTT. Translation: CASSVGQVSFEAFF.

This clonotype was counted a few times. This chain uses TRBV7-2 with TRBJ2-5; TRBD2 matches 16 bases. The J call may be in error: the DNA end matches TRBJ2-1 better. Germline lookup yields CDR1 SGHTA and CDR2 FQGNSA. The CDR3 extends over 19 amino acids. The DNA for the CDR3 is TGTGCCAGCAGCCGGACCGGGACTAGCGGGGGGGTTCGGTCCAATGAGCAGTTCTTC. It translates to CASSRTGTSGGVRSNEQFF.

The rearrangement links TRBV5-5 to TRBJ2-4, with a weak D call TRBD2 (5 bases). V was trimmed by 4 bases and J by 0 bases, leaving 20 bases between them. From germline, CDR1 is SGHKS and CDR2 YYEKEE (reference sequence). This CDR3 has 18 residues. This CDR3 is CASSPQREYSTAKNIQYF. The DNA for the CDR3 is TGTGCCAGCAGCCCACAGAGGGAGTACAGCACAGCCAAAAACATTCAGTACTTC.

This clonotype was seen a handful of times. The chain links TRBV5-1 to TRBJ1-6; D is unresolved. The CDR3 is 18 amino acids. Germline CDR1 is SGHRS and CDR2 is YFSETQ. Trimming left V 0 bases short and J 9 bases short, with 22 bases between. As DNA, the CDR3 is TGCGCCAGCAGCTTGGACCCGCGAGCAGTAGGATCTTCTTCACCCCTCCACTTT. It codes for CASSLDPRAVGSSSPLHF.

CDR3 sequence (DNA): TGTGCCAGCATTAAACAGGGGGTTGAAGCTTTCTTT. It translates to CASIKQGVEAFF. The V and J genes are TRBV2 and TRBJ1-1; TRBD1 matches 8 bases. Germline V CDR1 and CDR2: SNHLY, FYNNEI. The trim removed 7 bases at V and 7 bases at J, leaving 5 bases unmatched. CDR3 length equals 12 residues.

The rearrangement links TRBV6-6 to TRBJ1-3; D unresolved. The CDR3 sequence is 16 residues long. The V and J ends lost 2 bases and 0 bases respectively, with 11 bases between them. The germline V gene has CDR1 MNHNY and CDR2 SVGAGI (reference sequence). Written as DNA, the CDR3 is TGTGCCAGCAGTTACCGGACGGGGAGCTCTGGAAACACCATATATTTT. Its translation is CASSYRTGSSGNTIYF.

The sample holds many counts of this clonotype. The junction differs from germline at one of its ends, possibly a read error. The chain carries TRBV5-1 and TRBJ2-7; D is uncertain. The CDR3 consists of 12 residues. Germline lookup yields CDR1 SGHRS and CDR2 YFSETQ. Written as DNA, the CDR3 is TGTGCCAGCAGTTTGCCGAGCTACGAGCAGTACTTC. Translation: CASSLPSYEQYF.

This sequence joins TRBV10-3 and TRBJ1-4; 7 bases fit TRBD1. The CDR3 extends over 14 amino acids. The ends lost 0 bases at V and 10 bases at J; junction bases unmatched: 5. The V gene's germline CDR1 is ENHRY and CDR2 SYGVKD. The CDR3 loop is CAISESGQEGKLFF. The CDR3 nucleotides are TGTGCCATCAGTGAGTCAGGACAGGAGGGAAAACTGTTTTTT.

This clonotype came up a few times. The CDR3 sequence is CASSPFAGSKEQYF. For the CDR3, the DNA is TGCGCCAGCAGCCCATTTGCGGGTTCGAAAGAGCAGTACTTC. The chain joins TRBV4-1 to TRBJ2-5, with D possibly TRBD2 on 5 matching bases. The CDR3 covers 14 residues. From germline, CDR1 is MGHRA and CDR2 YSYEKL. V was shortened by 4 bases and J by 11 bases, with 20 bases between the two germline ends.

This clonotype was seen more than once but under ten times. The V call is TRBV27, the J call TRBJ1-1; a possible D gene is TRBD1 (6 bases). The CDR3 length is 15 residues. Germline assignment: CDR1 MNHEY and CDR2 SMNVEV (reference sequence). The V end lost 8 bases, the J end lost 4 bases, and 20 bases lay between the germline ends. The CDR3 sequence: CASPYPRDKGTEAFF. CDR3 nucleotides: TGTGCCAGCCCCTACCCCCGGGACAAGGGCACTGAAGCTTTCTTT.

In this sample, this clonotype turned up once. The chain has TRBV2 and TRBJ2-1; the match to TRBD2 covers 10 bases. The J segment lost 2 bases and the V segment lost 11 bases, leaving 9 bases of the junction unmatched. CDR1 is SNHLY, CDR2 FYNNEI, per germline. This CDR3 is built from 15 residues. The CDR3 sequence is CAGLPTSGAYNEQFF. The CDR3 DNA follows: TGTGCCGGTCTTCCTACTAGCGGGGCCTACAATGAGCAGTTCTTC.

As regards this clonotype: The junction shows a germline mismatch at one end, possibly a read error. The chain couples TRBV6-5 to TRBJ1-4, with 8 bases matching TRBD1. The CDR3 runs 14 residues. Germline V CDR1 and CDR2: MNHEY, SVGAGI. The CDR3 sequence: CASRTGQGIEKLFF. DNA for the CDR3: TGCGCCAGCAGAACCGGACAGGGCATTGAAAAACTGTTTTTT.

The chain combines TRBV30 with TRBJ2-3; possibly TRBD2 for D (5 bases). The CDR3 contains 13 residues. Looked up from germline, CDR1 is GTSNPN and CDR2 is SVGIG (reference sequence). Trimming pared 3 bases from V and 8 bases from J, leaving 15 bases between. For the CDR3, the DNA is TGTGCCTGGAGCGGCCGGGTAGGGAGTACGCAGTATTTT. Protein product: CAWSGRVGSTQYF.

The chain employs TRBV27 and TRBJ2-3, with TRBD2 matching 11 bases. Trimming removed 5 bases from V and 4 bases from J; junction bases left unmatched: 8. The CDR3 sequence is 16 residues long. CDR1 is MNHEY and CDR2 is SMNVEV in the germline V gene (reference sequence). The CDR3 DNA reads TGTGCCAGCAGTCCAAGTAGCGGGGGGGTCCCAGATACGCAGTATTTT. Translating it yields CASSPSSGGVPDTQYF.

This clonotype was counted only a few times. The CDR3 sequence: CASSLAQGAGPDTQYF. The CDR3 bases are TGTGCCAGCAGTTTAGCGCAAGGAGCGGGGCCAGATACGCAGTATTTT. The chain links TRBV12-3 or TRBV12-4 to TRBJ2-3; 7 positions match TRBD2. The junction had 7 bases not matched to a gene; V was cut back by 0 bases and J by 4 bases. There are 16 residues in the CDR3.

This clonotype has a handful of counts. V gene TRBV18 combines with J gene TRBJ1-4; no firm D call. V was clipped by 2 bases and J by 4 bases, with 11 bases between them. The CDR3 sequence is 15 residues long. CDR1 is KGHSH, CDR2 LQKENI, per germline. CDR3 sequence (DNA): TGTGCCAGCTCACCATATGCAGCGTTTAATGAAAAACTGTTTTTT. Its protein product is CASSPYAAFNEKLFF.